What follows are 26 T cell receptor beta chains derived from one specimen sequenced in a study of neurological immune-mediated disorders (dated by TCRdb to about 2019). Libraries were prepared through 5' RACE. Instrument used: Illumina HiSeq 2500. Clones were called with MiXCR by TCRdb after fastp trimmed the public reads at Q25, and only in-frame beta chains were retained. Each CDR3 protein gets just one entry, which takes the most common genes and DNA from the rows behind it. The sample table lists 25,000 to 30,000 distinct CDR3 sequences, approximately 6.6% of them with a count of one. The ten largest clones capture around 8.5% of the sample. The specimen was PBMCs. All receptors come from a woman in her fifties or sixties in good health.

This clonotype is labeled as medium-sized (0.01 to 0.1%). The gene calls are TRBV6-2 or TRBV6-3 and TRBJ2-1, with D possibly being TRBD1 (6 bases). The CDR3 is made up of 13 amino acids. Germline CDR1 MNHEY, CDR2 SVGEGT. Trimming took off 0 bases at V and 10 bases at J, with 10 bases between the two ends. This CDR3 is CASSYSPGVEQFF. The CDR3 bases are TGTGCCAGCAGTTACTCACCAGGGGTCGAGCAGTTCTTC.

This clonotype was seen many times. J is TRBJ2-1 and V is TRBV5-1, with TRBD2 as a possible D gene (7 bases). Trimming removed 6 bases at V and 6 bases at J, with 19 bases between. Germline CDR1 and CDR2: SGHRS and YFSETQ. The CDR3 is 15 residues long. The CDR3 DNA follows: TGCGCCAGCATAAGGGGGGGGGGAACGGGCAATGAGCAGTTCTTC. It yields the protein CASIRGGGTGNEQFF.

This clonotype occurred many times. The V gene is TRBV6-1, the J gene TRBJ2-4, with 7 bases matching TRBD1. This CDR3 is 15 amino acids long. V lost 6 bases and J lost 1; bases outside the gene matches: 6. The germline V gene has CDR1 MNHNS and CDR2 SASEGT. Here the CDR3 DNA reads TGTGCCAGCAGGACGGAGGACAGGGCCAAAAACATTCAGTACTTC. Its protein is CASRTEDRAKNIQYF.

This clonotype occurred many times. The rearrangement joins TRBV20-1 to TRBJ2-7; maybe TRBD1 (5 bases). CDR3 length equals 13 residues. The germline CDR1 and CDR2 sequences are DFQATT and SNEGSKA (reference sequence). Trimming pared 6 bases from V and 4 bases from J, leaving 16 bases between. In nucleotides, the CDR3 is TGCAGTGCCTACCGGCAGGGTGGGTACGAGCAGTACTTC. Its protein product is CSAYRQGGYEQYF.

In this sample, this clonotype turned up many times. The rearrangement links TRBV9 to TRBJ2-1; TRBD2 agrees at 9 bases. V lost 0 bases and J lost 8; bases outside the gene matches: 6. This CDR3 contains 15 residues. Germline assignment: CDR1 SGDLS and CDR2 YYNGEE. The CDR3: CASSVGGGGADEQFF. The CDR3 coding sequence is TGTGCCAGCAGCGTAGGGGGCGGGGGGGCGGATGAGCAGTTCTTC.

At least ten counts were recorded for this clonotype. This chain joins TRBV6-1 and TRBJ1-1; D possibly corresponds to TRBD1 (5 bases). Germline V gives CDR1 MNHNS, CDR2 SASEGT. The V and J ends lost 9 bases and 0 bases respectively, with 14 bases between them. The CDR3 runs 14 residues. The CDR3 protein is CASNQGRMNTEAFF. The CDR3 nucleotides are TGTGCCAGTAATCAGGGCCGTATGAACACTGAAGCTTTCTTT.

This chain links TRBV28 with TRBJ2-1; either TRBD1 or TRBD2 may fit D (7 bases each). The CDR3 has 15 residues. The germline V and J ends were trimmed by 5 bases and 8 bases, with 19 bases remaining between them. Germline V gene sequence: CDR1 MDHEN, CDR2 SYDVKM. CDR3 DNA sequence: TGTGCCAGCAGTCAGGGGGGGCAGGGAGGCTATGAGCAGTTCTTC. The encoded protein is CASSQGGQGGYEQFF. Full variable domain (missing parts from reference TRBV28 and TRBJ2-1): DVKVTQSSRYLVKRTGEKVFLECVQDMDHENMFWYRQDPGLGLRLIYFSYDVKMKEKGDIPEGYSVSREKKERFSLILESASTNQTSMYLCASSQGGQGGYEQFFGPGTRLTVL.

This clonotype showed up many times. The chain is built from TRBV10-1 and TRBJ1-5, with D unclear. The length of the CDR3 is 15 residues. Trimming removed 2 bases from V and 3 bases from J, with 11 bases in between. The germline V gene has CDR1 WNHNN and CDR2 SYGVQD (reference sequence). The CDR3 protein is CASSENGEYNQPQHF. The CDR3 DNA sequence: TGCGCCAGCAGTGAGAACGGGGAGTACAATCAGCCCCAGCATTTT.

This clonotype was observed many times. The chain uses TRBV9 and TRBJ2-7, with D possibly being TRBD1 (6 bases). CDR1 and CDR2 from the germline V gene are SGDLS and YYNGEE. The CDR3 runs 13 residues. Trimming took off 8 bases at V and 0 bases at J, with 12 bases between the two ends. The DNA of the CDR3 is TGTGCCAGAAGACAGGCGTACTCCTACGAGCAGTACTTC. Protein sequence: CARRQAYSYEQYF.

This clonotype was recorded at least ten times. The DNA of the CDR3 is TGTGCCAGCAGCCCAGGGAAGAATACGCAGTATTTT. The encoded protein is CASSPGKNTQYF. This sequence joins TRBV7-8 and TRBJ2-3; tentatively, D is TRBD1 (5 bases). V lost 5 bases to trimming and J lost 7 bases, with 10 bases between them. CDR1 and CDR2 (germline): SGHVS, FQNEAQ. There are 12 residues in the CDR3.

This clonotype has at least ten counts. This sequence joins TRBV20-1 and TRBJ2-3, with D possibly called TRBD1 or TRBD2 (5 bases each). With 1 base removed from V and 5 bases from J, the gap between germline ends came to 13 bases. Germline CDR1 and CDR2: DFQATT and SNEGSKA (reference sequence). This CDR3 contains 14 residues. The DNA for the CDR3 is TGCAGTGCTAGAGGGACGGGGCTGGGAGATACGCAGTATTTT. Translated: CSARGTGLGDTQYF.

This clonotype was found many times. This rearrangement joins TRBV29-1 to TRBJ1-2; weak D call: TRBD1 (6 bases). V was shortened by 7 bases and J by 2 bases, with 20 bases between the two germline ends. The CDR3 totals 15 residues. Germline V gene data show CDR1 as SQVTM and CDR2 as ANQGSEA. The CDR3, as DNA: TGCAGCGGTTATGGGGGGGCTGAGGAGAACTATGGCTACACCTTC. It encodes CSGYGGAEENYGYTF.

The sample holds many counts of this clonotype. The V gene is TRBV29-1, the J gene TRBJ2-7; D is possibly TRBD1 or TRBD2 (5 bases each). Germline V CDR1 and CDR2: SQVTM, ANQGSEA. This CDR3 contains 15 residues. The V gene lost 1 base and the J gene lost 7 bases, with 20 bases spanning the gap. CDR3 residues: CSVEVTGTNRVEQYF. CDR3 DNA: TGCAGCGTTGAAGTAACCGGGACGAACCGTGTGGAGCAGTACTTC.

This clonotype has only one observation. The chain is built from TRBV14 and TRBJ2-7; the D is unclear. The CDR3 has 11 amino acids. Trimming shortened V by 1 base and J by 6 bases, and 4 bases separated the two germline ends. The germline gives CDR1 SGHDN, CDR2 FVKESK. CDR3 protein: CASSQGGEQYF. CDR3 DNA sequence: TGTGCCAGCAGCCAAGGTGGCGAGCAGTACTTC.

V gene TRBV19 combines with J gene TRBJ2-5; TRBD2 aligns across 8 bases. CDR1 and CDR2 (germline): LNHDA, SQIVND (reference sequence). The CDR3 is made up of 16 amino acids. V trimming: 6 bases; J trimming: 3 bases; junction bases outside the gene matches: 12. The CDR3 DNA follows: TGTGCCAGTAGGCCGCGGATTAGCGGGGTCGAAGAGACCCAGTACTTC. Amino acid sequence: CASRPRISGVEETQYF.

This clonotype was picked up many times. The CDR3 bases are TGCGCCAGCAGCTTGGGGGTAGGACAAACCTACGAGCAGTACTTC. It specifies CASSLGVGQTYEQYF. The chain recombines TRBV5-1 with TRBJ2-7, with D tentatively TRBD1 (5 bases). Germline CDR1 SGHRS, CDR2 YFSETQ. V gave up 0 bases and J gave up 2 bases, with 12 bases separating them. The CDR3 is 15 residues long.

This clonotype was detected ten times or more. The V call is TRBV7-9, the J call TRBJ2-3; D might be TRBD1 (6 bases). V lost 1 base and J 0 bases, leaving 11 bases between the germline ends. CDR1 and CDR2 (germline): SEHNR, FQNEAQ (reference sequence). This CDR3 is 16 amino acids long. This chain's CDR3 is CASSLGTGPSTDTQYF. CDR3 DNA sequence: TGTGCCAGCAGCTTAGGTACAGGGCCTAGCACAGATACGCAGTATTTT.

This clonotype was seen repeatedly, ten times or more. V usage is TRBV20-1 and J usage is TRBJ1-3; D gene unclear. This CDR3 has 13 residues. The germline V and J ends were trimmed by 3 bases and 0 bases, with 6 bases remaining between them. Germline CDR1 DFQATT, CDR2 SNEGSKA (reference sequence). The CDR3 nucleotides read TGCAGTGCTAGTAGTGACTCTGGAAACACCATATATTTT. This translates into CSASSDSGNTIYF.

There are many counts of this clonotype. The CDR3 DNA follows: TGTGCCAGCAGCGCTCCGGACAGGGGTCGAGTGAACACTGAAGCTTTCTTT. This gives the protein CASSAPDRGRVNTEAFF. The rearrangement links TRBV9 to TRBJ1-1, with 9 bases fitting TRBD1. CDR3 length equals 17 residues. The V gene end was trimmed by 3 bases and the J gene end by 0 bases; junction bases not matched to a gene: 9. The germline V gene encodes CDR1 SGDLS and CDR2 YYNGEE. Filled out from reference TRBV9 and TRBJ1-1, the complete variable domain reads DSGVTQTPKHLITATGQRVTLRCSPRSGDLSVYWYQQSLDQGLQFLIQYYNGEERAKGNILERFSAQQFPDLHSELNLSSLELGDSALYFCASSAPDRGRVNTEAFFGQGTRLTVV.

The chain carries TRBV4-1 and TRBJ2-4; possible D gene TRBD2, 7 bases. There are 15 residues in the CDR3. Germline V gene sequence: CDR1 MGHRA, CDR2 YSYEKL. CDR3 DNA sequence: TGCGACAGTAGCCTCCTGGGGGGGGCGAAAAACATTCAGTACTTC. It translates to CDSSLLGGAKNIQYF.

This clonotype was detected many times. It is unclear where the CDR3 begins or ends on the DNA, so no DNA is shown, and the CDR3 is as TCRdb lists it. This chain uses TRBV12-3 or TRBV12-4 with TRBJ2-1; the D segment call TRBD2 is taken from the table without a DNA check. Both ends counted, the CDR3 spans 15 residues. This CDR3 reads CASSTSWGDHNEQFF.

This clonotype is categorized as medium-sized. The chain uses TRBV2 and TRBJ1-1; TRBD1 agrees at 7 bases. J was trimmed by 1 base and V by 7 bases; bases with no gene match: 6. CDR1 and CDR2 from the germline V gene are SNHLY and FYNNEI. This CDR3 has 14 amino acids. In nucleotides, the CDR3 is TGTGCCAGCAACAGACAGGGCGCGAACACTGAAGCTTTCTTT. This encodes CASNRQGANTEAFF.

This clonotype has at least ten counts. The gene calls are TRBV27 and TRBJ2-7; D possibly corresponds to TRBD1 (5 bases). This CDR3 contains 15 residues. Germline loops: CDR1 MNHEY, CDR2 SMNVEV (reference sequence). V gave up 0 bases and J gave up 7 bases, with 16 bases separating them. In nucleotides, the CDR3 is TGTGCCAGCAGTTTATCTGGGGCCCGCCCTGGGGAGCAGTACTTC. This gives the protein CASSLSGARPGEQYF.

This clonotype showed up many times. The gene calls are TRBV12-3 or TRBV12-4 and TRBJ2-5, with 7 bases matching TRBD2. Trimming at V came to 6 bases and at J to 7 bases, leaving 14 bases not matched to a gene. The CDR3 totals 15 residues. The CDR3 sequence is CASRPSGLAGGTQYF. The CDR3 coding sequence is TGTGCCAGCAGACCTAGCGGCCTTGCTGGTGGGACCCAGTACTTC.

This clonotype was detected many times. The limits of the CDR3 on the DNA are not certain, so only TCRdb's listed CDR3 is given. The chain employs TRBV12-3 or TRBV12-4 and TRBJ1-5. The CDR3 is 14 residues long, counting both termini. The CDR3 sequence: CASSSSGGGQPQHF.

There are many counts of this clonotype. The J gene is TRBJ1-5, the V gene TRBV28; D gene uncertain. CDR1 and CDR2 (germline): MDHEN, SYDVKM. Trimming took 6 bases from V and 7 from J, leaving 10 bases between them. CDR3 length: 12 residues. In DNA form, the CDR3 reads TGTGCCAGCAGCCGGTTGGGGCAGCCCCAGCATTTT. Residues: CASSRLGQPQHF.